Below are 3 T cell receptor beta chains sequenced from a single sample in a study of cytomegalovirus exposure and HLA in healthy donors. It was with 60 Vbeta and 13 Jbeta primers that the PCR ran. Only in-frame clones appear in the TCRdb table, and some are missing; sequencing was by immunoSEQ multiplex PCR. The sample consists of some 160,000 clones, about 85% of them appearing once. The sample consisted of PBMCs. The receptors derive from a man aged 45-60 years in good health and CMV-seropositive.

This chain uses TRBV10-2 with TRBJ2-7, with D perhaps matching TRBD1 (6 bases). This CDR3 has 13 amino acids. Germline values: CDR1 WSHSY, CDR2 SAAADI. V gave up 10 bases and J gave up 0 bases, with 13 bases separating them. CDR3 region: CANKRGSSYEQYF. The CDR3, as DNA: TGCGCCAACAAAAGGGGGAGCTCCTACGAGCAGTACTTC.

This chain uses TRBV18 with TRBJ2-7; D is possibly TRBD1 (5 bases). This CDR3 is 12 amino acids long. Germline assignment: CDR1 KGHSH and CDR2 LQKENI. Trimming stripped 3 bases from V and 4 bases from J, with 7 bases between. The CDR3 DNA follows: TGTGCCAGCTCACCGGGGCTGTACGAGCAGTACTTC. Residues: CASSPGLYEQYF.

Comment on this clone: The sample holds other DNA sequences that translate to the same CDR3. The rearrangement uses TRBV7-2 and TRBJ1-4, with TRBD1 identical over 11 bases. Looked up from germline, CDR1 is SGHTA and CDR2 is FQGNSA. The V gene end was trimmed by 5 bases and the J gene end by 8 bases; junction bases not matched to a gene: 4. CDR3 length: 14 residues. CDR3 DNA: TGTGCCAGCAGCCCTGGGACAGGGGGGGAAAAACTGTTTTTT. It translates to CASSPGTGGEKLFF.